These 25 T cell receptor beta chains originate from one sample sequenced in a study of T cell repertoires in ileal Crohn's disease. The table came from immunoSEQ multiplex PCR; TCRdb's copy has only in-frame clones and leaves some out. This sample has about 3,700 clones, with 60% to 80% found just once. Documented time point: neoterminal ileum biopsy at postoperative endoscopy, about 6 months after surgery. The sample was ileal tissue. All receptors derive from an adult with Crohn's disease.

The chain recombines TRBV29-1 with TRBJ2-7; the match to TRBD1 covers 10 bases. V dropped 6 bases and J dropped 2; count of bases not matched to a gene: 4. The CDR3 is 13 amino acids. Germline loops: CDR1 SQVTM, CDR2 ANQGSEA. CDR3 in amino acids: CSVETGGTYEQYF. The CDR3 region has the DNA TGCAGCGTCGAGACAGGGGGCACCTACGAGCAGTACTTC.

This clone turned up a few times. The V call is TRBV19, the J call TRBJ1-4; a weak D match, TRBD1 (5 bases). V lost 8 bases, J lost 5 bases, and 15 bases lay in between. This CDR3 has 14 amino acids. The germline gives CDR1 LNHDA, CDR2 SQIVND (reference sequence). The CDR3 nucleotides read TGTGCCAGTCGCTACGCGGGGCTAAATGAAAAACTGTTTTTT. This gives the protein CASRYAGLNEKLFF. The variable domain in full, completed from reference TRBV19 and TRBJ1-4, reads DGGITQSPKYLFRKEGQNVTLSCEQNLNHDAMYWYRQDPGQGLRLIYYSQIVNDFQKGDIAEGYSVSREKKESFPLTVTSAQKNPTAFYLCASRYAGLNEKLFFGSGTQLSVL.

The genes are TRBV7-2 and TRBJ2-4; 9 bases line up with TRBD2. CDR3 size: 16 residues. Trimming cost V 4 bases and J 6 bases; bases outside gene matches: 10. CDR1 is SGHTA and CDR2 is FQGNSA in the germline V gene. The CDR3 coding sequence is TGTGCCAGCAGCTCCGCTAGCGGGATAGTCGGAAACATTCAGTACTTC. It is translated as CASSSASGIVGNIQYF.

The chain has TRBV11-3 and TRBJ2-7, with 7 positions matching TRBD1. Trimming took 4 bases from V and 1 from J; bases not matched to a gene: 10. This CDR3 is 16 amino acids long. The germline V gene encodes CDR1 SGHNT and CDR2 YENEEA. The CDR3 loop is CASSSSNRDSSYEQYF. In DNA, the CDR3 is TGTGCCAGCAGCTCAAGTAACAGGGACAGTTCCTACGAGCAGTACTTC. The whole variable domain, filled in from reference TRBV11-3 and TRBJ2-7, reads EAGVVQSPRYKIIEKKQPVAFWCNPISGHNTLYWYLQNLGQGPELLIRYENEEAVDDSQLPKDRFSAERLKGVDSTLKIQPAELGDSAVYLCASSSSNRDSSYEQYFGPGTRLTVT.

In this sample, this clone turned up a few times. J is TRBJ2-7 and V is TRBV6-4; 8 bases are a match to TRBD2. Germline assignment: CDR1 MRHNA and CDR2 SNTAGT. This CDR3 has 14 amino acids. V trimming: 3 bases; J trimming: 0 bases; junction bases outside the gene matches: 1. The CDR3 reads CASSEGTSSYEQYF. The DNA for the CDR3 is TGTGCCAGCAGTGAAGGGACTAGCTCCTACGAGCAGTACTTC.

This clone was counted a few times. CDR3 sequence reads: CASSSTGGGGTEAFF. In nucleotides, the CDR3 is TGTGCCAGCAGCTCGACAGGGGGCGGGGGCACTGAAGCTTTCTTT. The chain carries TRBV6-5 and TRBJ1-1, with 10 bases matching TRBD1. There are 15 residues in the CDR3. Germline V gene data show CDR1 as MNHEY and CDR2 as SVGAGI. Trimming cost V 6 bases and J 4 bases; bases outside gene matches: 8.

Comment on this clone: Other nucleotide sequences from this sample produce the same CDR3. The rearrangement links TRBV5-4 to TRBJ1-6; D gene uncertain. This CDR3 contains 17 residues. Trimming cost V 1 base and J 5 bases, with 16 bases left between them. Germline CDR1 reads SGHNT; CDR2 reads YYREEE (reference sequence). The CDR3 here is CASSLNPKTVDNSPLHF. In nucleotides, the CDR3 is TGTGCCAGCAGCTTGAACCCCAAGACTGTAGATAATTCACCCCTCCACTTT.

The chain combines TRBV5-1 with TRBJ1-4, with 10 bases that match TRBD1. The CDR3 length is 14 residues. Trimming removed 3 bases from V and 8 bases from J; junction bases left unmatched: 4. Germline CDR1 SGHRS, CDR2 YFSETQ. The CDR3 coding sequence is TGCGCCAGCAGCTCGACAGGGGGCGAAGAAAAACTGTTTTTT. Its translation is CASSSTGGEEKLFF. The full variable domain, completed using reference TRBV5-1 and TRBJ1-4, is KAGVTQTPRYLIKTRGQQVTLSCSPISGHRSVSWYQQTPGQGLQFLFEYFSETQRNKGNFPGRFSGRQFSNSRSEMNVSTLELGDSALYLCASSSTGGEEKLFFGSGTQLSVL.

This clone has a handful of counts. The chain employs TRBV7-9 and TRBJ1-1; unclear D gene. The CDR3 runs to 15 residues. Germline CDR1 and CDR2: SEHNR and FQNEAQ (reference sequence). The V and J ends lost 6 bases and 5 bases respectively, with 19 bases between them. The CDR3 region is CASRPEGYYETEAFF. Written as DNA, the CDR3 is TGTGCCAGCAGACCAGAGGGCTACTACGAAACTGAAGCTTTCTTT.

This chain uses TRBV5-1 with TRBJ2-2, with D maybe TRBD1 (6 bases). V shed 5 bases and J shed 2 bases, with 10 bases lying between them. The CDR3 covers 14 residues. The germline V gene has CDR1 SGHRS and CDR2 YFSETQ. The CDR3 sequence: CASREGGNTGELFF. CDR3 nucleotides: TGCGCCAGCAGGGAAGGGGGAAACACCGGGGAGCTGTTTTTT.

This sequence joins TRBV6-1 and TRBJ2-7; D remains unclear. V lost 4 bases and J 0 bases, leaving 10 bases between the germline ends. The CDR3 sequence is 14 residues long. Germline V gene data show CDR1 as MNHNS and CDR2 as SASEGT. DNA of the CDR3: TGTGCCAGCAGTGGCCGTGGCAGCTCCTACGAGCAGTACTTC. It is translated as CASSGRGSSYEQYF.

The chain joins TRBV2 to TRBJ1-2, with unresolved D. Germline V CDR1 and CDR2: SNHLY, FYNNEI. This CDR3 has 13 residues. Trimming took 8 bases from V and 6 from J, leaving 16 bases between them. The CDR3 here is CASVLIAKNGYTF. The CDR3 DNA sequence: TGTGCCAGCGTTTTGATCGCTAAGAATGGCTACACCTTC.

The chain has TRBV28 and TRBJ1-4, with D possibly being TRBD1 (5 bases). The CDR3 spans 15 residues. V lost 5 bases and J lost 8, with 18 bases in between. In germline, CDR1 is MDHEN, CDR2 SYDVKM. The CDR3 bases are TGTGCCAGCAGTACCCTTGGGGCTGTGGGGGAAAAACTGTTTTTT. Protein product: CASSTLGAVGEKLFF.

This clone was observed a single time. The rearrangement joins TRBV6-5 to TRBJ1-3; unclear D gene. The CDR3 totals 13 residues. V shed 5 bases and J shed 3 bases, with 8 bases lying between them. Germline lookup yields CDR1 MNHEY and CDR2 SVGAGI. The CDR3 DNA reads as TGTGCCAGCAGTACGGGGTATGGAAACACCATATATTTT. Protein sequence: CASSTGYGNTIYF.

This clone has a handful of counts. This CDR3 reads CASSPPSSTEAFF. CDR3 DNA: TGTGCCAGCAGTCCGCCCTCCAGCACTGAAGCTTTCTTT. This rearrangement joins TRBV27 to TRBJ1-1; no clear D. Per germline, CDR1 MNHEY and CDR2 SMNVEV (reference sequence). CDR3 size: 13 residues. V was pared by 5 bases and J by 4 bases, with 11 bases between.

The chain carries TRBV5-1 and TRBJ1-2, with TRBD1 matching 9 bases. Germline CDR1 and CDR2: SGHRS and YFSETQ. This CDR3 comprises 15 residues. J lost 5 bases, V lost 0 bases, and 5 bases had no gene match. Written as DNA, the CDR3 is TGCGCCAGCAGCTTGGAGACAGGGGGGGGTTATGGCTACACCTTC. Its translation is CASSLETGGGYGYTF.

V gene TRBV18 combines with J gene TRBJ1-3; D gene ambiguous. The CDR3 extends over 13 amino acids. Germline V lookup: CDR1 KGHSH, CDR2 LQKENI. Deletions cut 6 bases from V and 8 bases from J, with 14 bases between. This CDR3 is CASSPTAVDTIYF. DNA of the CDR3: TGTGCCAGCTCGCCAACGGCGGTGGACACCATATATTTT.

The J gene is TRBJ1-3, the V gene TRBV19; 7 bases are a match to TRBD1. The CDR3 spans 13 residues. CDR1 LNHDA and CDR2 SQIVND come from the germline V gene (reference sequence). V was clipped by 5 bases and J by 5 bases; unmatched bases: 3. The CDR3 DNA is TGTGCCAGTAGTGGGACAGCTAGAAACACCATATATTTT. Amino acids: CASSGTARNTIYF.

The gene calls are TRBV13 and TRBJ2-7; 7 bases line up with TRBD1. The CDR3 has 15 residues. CDR1 and CDR2 from the germline V gene are PRHDT and FYEKMQ (reference sequence). The junction had 7 bases not matched to a gene; V was cut back by 5 bases and J by 0 bases. The CDR3 here is CASSPPDRPSYEQYF. The CDR3 DNA follows: TGTGCCAGCAGCCCCCCGGACAGGCCCTCCTACGAGCAGTACTTC. The full variable domain, completed using reference TRBV13 and TRBJ2-7, is AAGVIQSPRHLIKEKRETATLKCYPIPRHDTVYWYQQGPGQDPQFLISFYEKMQSDKGSIPDRFSAQQFSDYHSELNMSSLELGDSALYFCASSPPDRPSYEQYFGPGTRLTVT.

The chain combines TRBV27 with TRBJ2-5; the match to TRBD2 covers 14 bases. The better agreement between TRBJ2-7 and the DNA end casts doubt on the J call. The CDR3 is made up of 15 amino acids. CDR1 and CDR2 (germline): MNHEY, SMNVEV (reference sequence). This chain's CDR3 is CASSLRGLAGDEQYF. The CDR3 DNA sequence: TGTGCCAGCAGTTTGAGGGGACTAGCGGGAGACGAGCAGTACTTC.

The chain employs TRBV19 and TRBJ2-7; 7 bases align to TRBD2. V lost 3 bases and J lost 3; bases outside the gene matches: 8. The CDR3 sequence is 15 residues long. Per germline, CDR1 LNHDA and CDR2 SQIVND (reference sequence). The CDR3 region has the DNA TGTGCCAGTAGTATTTTAGCGGGTAAGGGCTACGAGCAGTACTTC. It is translated as CASSILAGKGYEQYF.

The chain is built from TRBV5-1 and TRBJ2-4; 10 bases align to TRBD1. CDR3 length equals 16 residues. From germline, CDR1 is SGHRS and CDR2 YFSETQ. Trimming took 6 bases from V and 8 from J; bases not matched to a gene: 14. CDR3 in DNA: TGCGCCAGCACCTTTGGGCGGGACAGGGGTAGCGACATTCAGTACTTC. Translated: CASTFGRDRGSDIQYF.

The chain is built from TRBV2 and TRBJ2-1; 11 bases are shared with TRBD2. The CDR3 length is 16 residues. The V and J ends lost 6 bases and 2 bases, in that order; junction bases with no gene match: 6. Germline values: CDR1 SNHLY, CDR2 FYNNEI. This CDR3 reads CASSLGLAGTYNEQFF. Here the CDR3 DNA reads TGTGCCAGCAGCCTCGGACTAGCGGGCACCTACAATGAGCAGTTCTTC. The complete variable domain, with remaining parts taken from reference TRBV2 and TRBJ2-1, reads EPEVTQTPSHQVTQMGQEVILRCVPISNHLYFYWYRQILGQKVEFLVSFYNNEISEKSEIFDDQFSVERPDGSNFTLKIRSTKLEDSAMYFCASSLGLAGTYNEQFFGPGTRLTVL.

A note on this clone: One end of the junction fails to match germline, which may point to a read error. V usage is TRBV5-3 and J usage is TRBJ1-1; the D is unclear. TRBV5-3 is classed as an ORF, of uncertain function. This CDR3 contains 13 residues. In DNA, the CDR3 is TGTGCCAGCAGCTTGGTGGGGAGCCCTGAAGCTTTCTTT. Its protein product is CASSLVGSPEAFF.

J is TRBJ1-2 and V is TRBV6-5; D uncertain. CDR3 length: 13 residues. V was pared by 11 bases and J by 3 bases, with 16 bases between. The germline gives CDR1 MNHEY, CDR2 SVGAGI. CDR3 DNA sequence: TGTGCCCCCTGCACGTTGGAGGACTATGGCTACACCTTC. Protein product: CAPCTLEDYGYTF.